This T cell receptor beta chain was obtained from a study of blood T cell repertoires in COVID-19. At the level of the study: COVID-19 samples from acute and convalescent phases originated in the United States, Italy and Spain. T cells, B-cell-depleted T cells, or PBMCs supplied cDNA or gDNA.

In this sample, this clone turned up many times. Original processing notes: From reference gene primer amplification, estimates of nucleated cell counts were derived. Method: immunoSEQ multiplex PCR; TCRdb's copy keeps in-frame clones and lacks some. Clonal size and the V and J genes are those of that table, whereas D and trimming came from the DNA. The sample carries about 280,000 clones, roughly 86% recorded once. With 2 bases clipped from V and 5 bases from J, the junction kept 3 bases outside the gene matches. CDR1 and CDR2 from the germline V gene are MGHDK and SYGVNS. The CDR3 runs to 14 residues.

This chain connects TRBV25-1 to TRBJ1-1, with TRBD1 matching 9 bases. This TCR was recovered from a man aged 40-49 years with active or convalescent COVID-19. Sequenced input: peripheral blood. CDR3 loop: CASSEGTGLTEAFF. The CDR3 DNA reads as TGTGCCAGCAGTGAAGGGACAGGGCTAACTGAAGCTTTCTTT. The variable domain in full, with the rest retrieved from reference TRBV25-1 and TRBJ1-1, is EADIYQTPRYLVIGTGKKITLECSQTMGHDKMYWYQQDPGMELHLIHYSYGVNSTEKGDLSSESTVSRIRTEHFPLTLESARPSHTSQYLCASSEGTGLTEAFFGQGTRLTVV.